The clone carrying this T cell receptor (beta chain) occurred a few times. Its target is not known. TCRdb used MiXCR to reprocess the 5' RACE reads, holding one entry per CDR3 protein. The data contain 500,000 to 550,000 distinct CDR3 sequences, less than 25% of them singletons. The data stem from a study of identical twins. The study, taken as a whole, reports: Excess low generation probability was seen in twin-shared out-of-frame alpha sequences.

Germline lookup yields CDR1 MNHEY and CDR2 SVGAGI. The CDR3 totals 14 residues. With V trimmed by 4 bases and J by 6 bases, 6 bases remained unmatched. This sample also appeared in a second study, on T cells expressing NK-cell markers.

Sequencing was carried out using CD4+ T cells sorted from blood. The receptor was isolated from a woman under 30 in good health. This chain uses TRBV6-5 with TRBJ2-3, with TRBD2 identical over 8 bases. The CDR3 reads CASSSETSVDTQYF. DNA for the CDR3: TGTGCCAGCAGTTCCGAGACTAGCGTCGATACGCAGTATTTT.